The clone carrying this TCR beta chain was found many times. Its antigen is not identified. The data originate from a study of regulatory T cells in long-lasting Graves disease. General study results and limits: Favoring TRBV28, TRBJ1-2 and TRBJ2-5 was a feature seen in persistent disease. Examination was confined to peripheral blood, excluding thyroid tissue.

In building TCR beta libraries, iRepertoire HTBI primers were used together with Arm-PCR of CDR3 regions. How the authors handled the data: Taken together, the samples had 55 to 70 TRBV and 14 TRBJ segments identified. TCRdb reprocessed the multiplex PCR reads via MiXCR and lists one record per CDR3 protein. It is TCRdb's table, rather than the study itself, that gives the V and J calls and clone size. Among under 300,000 distinct CDR3 sequences listed, over 20% were seen once. Time point denoted: newly diagnosed GD, antithyroid drugs for less than 3 months. The authors made the TCR library using RNA they extracted from PBMCs. Per germline, CDR1 SGHKS and CDR2 YYEKEE (reference sequence). This CDR3 has 15 residues. Trimming at V came to 4 bases and at J to 6 bases, leaving 8 bases not matched to a gene.

The chain links TRBV5-5 to TRBJ2-7; 12 bases align to TRBD2. The receptor was derived from a female donor with Graves disease. The input for sequencing was peripheral blood mononuclear cells (PBMCs), taken at new diagnosis, from a patient treated with antithyroid drugs. CDR3 in amino acids: CASSRRTSGEGEQYF. CDR3 coding DNA: TGTGCCAGCAGCCGTCGGACTAGCGGGGAAGGCGAGCAGTACTTC.